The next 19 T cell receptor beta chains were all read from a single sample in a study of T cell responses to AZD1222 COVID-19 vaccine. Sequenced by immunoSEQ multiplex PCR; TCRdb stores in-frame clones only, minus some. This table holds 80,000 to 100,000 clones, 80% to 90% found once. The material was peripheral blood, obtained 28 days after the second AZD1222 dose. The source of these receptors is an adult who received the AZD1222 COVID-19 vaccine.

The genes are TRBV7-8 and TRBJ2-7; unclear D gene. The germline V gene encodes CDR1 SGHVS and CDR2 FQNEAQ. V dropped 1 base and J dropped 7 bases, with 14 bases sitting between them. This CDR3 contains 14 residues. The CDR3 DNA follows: TGTGCCAGCAGCTTAGATCAGCTTCCGGTAGAGCAGTACTTC. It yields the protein CASSLDQLPVEQYF. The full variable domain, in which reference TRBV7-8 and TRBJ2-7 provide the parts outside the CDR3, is GAGVSQSPRYKVAKRGQDVALRCDPISGHVSLFWYQQALGQGPEFLTYFQNEAQLDKSGLPSDRFFAERPEGSVSTLKIQRTQQEDSAVYLCASSLDQLPVEQYFGPGTRLTVT.

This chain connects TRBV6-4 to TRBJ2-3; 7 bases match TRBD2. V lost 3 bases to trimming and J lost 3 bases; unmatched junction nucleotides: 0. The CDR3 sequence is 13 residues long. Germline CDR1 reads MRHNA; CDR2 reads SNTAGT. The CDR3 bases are TGTGCCAGCAGTGAGCGGGAGACAGATACGCAGTATTTT. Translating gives CASSERETDTQYF.

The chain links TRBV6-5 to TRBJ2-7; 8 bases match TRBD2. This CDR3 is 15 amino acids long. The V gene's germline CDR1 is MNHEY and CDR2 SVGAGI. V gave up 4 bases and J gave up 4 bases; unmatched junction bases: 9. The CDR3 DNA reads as TGTGCCAGCAGTTTTCGAGCGGGAGCGTGGTACGAGCAGTACTTC. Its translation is CASSFRAGAWYEQYF.

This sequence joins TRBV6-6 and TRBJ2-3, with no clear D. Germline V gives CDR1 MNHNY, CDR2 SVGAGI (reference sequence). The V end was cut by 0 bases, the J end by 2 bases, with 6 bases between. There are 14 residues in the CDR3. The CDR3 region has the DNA TGTGCCAGCAGTTACTCACCCGACACAGATACGCAGTATTTT. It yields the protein CASSYSPDTDTQYF.

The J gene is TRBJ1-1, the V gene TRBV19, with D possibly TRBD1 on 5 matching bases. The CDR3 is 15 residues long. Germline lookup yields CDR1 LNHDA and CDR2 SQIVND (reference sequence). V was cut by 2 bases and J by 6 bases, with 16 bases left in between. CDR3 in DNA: TGTGCCAGTAGTATACCGACAGCTTTAACTTCTGAAGCTTTCTTT. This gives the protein CASSIPTALTSEAFF.

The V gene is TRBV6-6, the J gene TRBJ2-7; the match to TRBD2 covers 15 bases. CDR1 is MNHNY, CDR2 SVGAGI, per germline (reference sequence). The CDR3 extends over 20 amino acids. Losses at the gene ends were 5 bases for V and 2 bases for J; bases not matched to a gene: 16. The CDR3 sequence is CASSPVVGGLAGGRAYEQYF. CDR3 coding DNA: TGTGCCAGCAGTCCTGTAGTGGGCGGACTAGCGGGAGGGCGCGCCTACGAGCAGTACTTC.

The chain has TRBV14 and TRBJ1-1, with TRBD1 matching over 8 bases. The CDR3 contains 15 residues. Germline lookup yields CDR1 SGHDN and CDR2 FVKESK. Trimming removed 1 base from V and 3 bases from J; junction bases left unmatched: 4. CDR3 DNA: TGTGCCAGCAGCCAAGCCTACAGGGGGTACACTGAAGCTTTCTTT. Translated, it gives CASSQAYRGYTEAFF. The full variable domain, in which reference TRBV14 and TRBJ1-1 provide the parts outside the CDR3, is EAGVTQFPSHSVIEKGQTVTLRCDPISGHDNLYWYRRVMGKEIKFLLHFVKESKQDESGMPNNRFLAERTGGTYSTLKVQPAELEDSGVYFCASSQAYRGYTEAFFGQGTRLTVV.

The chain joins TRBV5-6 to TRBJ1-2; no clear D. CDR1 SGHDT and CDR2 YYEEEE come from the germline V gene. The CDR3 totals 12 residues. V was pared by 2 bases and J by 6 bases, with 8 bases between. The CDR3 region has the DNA TGTGCCAGCAGCTTAACGGTACATGGCTACACCTTC. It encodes CASSLTVHGYTF.

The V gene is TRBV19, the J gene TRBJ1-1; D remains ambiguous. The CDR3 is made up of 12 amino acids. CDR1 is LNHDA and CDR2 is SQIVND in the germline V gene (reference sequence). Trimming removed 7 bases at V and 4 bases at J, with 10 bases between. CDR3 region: CASIGYRTEAFF. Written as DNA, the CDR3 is TGTGCCAGTATCGGGTATCGCACTGAAGCTTTCTTT. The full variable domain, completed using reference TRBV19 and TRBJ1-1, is DGGITQSPKYLFRKEGQNVTLSCEQNLNHDAMYWYRQDPGQGLRLIYYSQIVNDFQKGDIAEGYSVSREKKESFPLTVTSAQKNPTAFYLCASIGYRTEAFFGQGTRLTVV.

CDR3 sequence (DNA): TGTGCCAGCAGCGCTACAGGTTATAGCTCCTACGAGCAGTACTTC. Translation: CASSATGYSSYEQYF. This sequence joins TRBV5-5 and TRBJ2-7, with D possibly matching TRBD1 (5 bases). The V end was cut by 4 bases, the J end by 0 bases, with 14 bases between. In germline, CDR1 is SGHKS, CDR2 YYEKEE (reference sequence). CDR3 size: 15 residues.

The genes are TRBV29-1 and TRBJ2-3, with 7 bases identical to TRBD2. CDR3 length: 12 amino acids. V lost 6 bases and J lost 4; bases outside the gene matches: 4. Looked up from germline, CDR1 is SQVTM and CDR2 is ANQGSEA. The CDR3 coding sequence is TGCAGCGTCCCGACTAGCCCAGATACGCAGTATTTT. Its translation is CSVPTSPDTQYF.

The CDR3 nucleotides read TGTGCCAGCCAAACAGGGGGGCAGCCCCAGCATTTT. Its translation is CASQTGGQPQHF. The chain carries TRBV12-3 or TRBV12-4 and TRBJ1-5, with 8 bases matching TRBD1. This CDR3 comprises 12 residues. V shed 8 bases and J 7 bases; nucleotides not matched to a gene: 4.

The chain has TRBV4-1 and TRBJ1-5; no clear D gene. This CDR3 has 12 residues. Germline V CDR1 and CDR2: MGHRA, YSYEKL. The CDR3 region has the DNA TGCGTTGTAGGCTATAGCAATCAGCCCCAGCATTTT. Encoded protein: CVVGYSNQPQHF.

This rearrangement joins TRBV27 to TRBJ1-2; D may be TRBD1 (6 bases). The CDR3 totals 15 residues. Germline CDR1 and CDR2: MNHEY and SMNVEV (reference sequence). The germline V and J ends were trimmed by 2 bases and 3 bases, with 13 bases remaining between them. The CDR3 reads CASSLIGQMDYGYTF. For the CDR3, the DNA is TGTGCCAGCAGTTTAATTGGACAGATGGACTATGGCTACACCTTC.

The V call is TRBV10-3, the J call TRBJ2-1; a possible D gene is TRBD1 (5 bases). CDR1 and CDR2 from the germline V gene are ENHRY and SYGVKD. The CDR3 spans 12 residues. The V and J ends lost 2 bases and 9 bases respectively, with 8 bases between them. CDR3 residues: CAISEPGFEQFF. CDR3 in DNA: TGTGCCATCAGTGAGCCAGGGTTTGAGCAGTTCTTC.

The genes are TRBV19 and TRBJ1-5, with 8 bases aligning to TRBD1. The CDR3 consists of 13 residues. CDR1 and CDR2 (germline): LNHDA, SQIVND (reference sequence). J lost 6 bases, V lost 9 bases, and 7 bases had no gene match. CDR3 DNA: TGTGCCAGCCGAGAACAGGGGGGTCAGCCCCAGCATTTT. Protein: CASREQGGQPQHF.

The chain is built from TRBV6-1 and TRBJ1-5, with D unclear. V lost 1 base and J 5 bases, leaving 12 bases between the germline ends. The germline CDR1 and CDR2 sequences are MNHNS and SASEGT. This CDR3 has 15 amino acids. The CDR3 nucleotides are TGTGCCAGCAGTGAAGGTACCCTATCCTATCAGCCCCAGCATTTT. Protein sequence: CASSEGTLSYQPQHF.

CDR3 sequence: CASSLGDTGGYGYTF. In nucleotides, the CDR3 is TGTGCCAGCAGCTTGGGGGATACAGGGGGCTATGGCTACACCTTC. The chain joins TRBV5-4 to TRBJ1-2; TRBD1 aligns across 8 bases. Trimming at V came to 0 bases and at J to 4 bases, leaving 5 bases not matched to a gene. The germline gives CDR1 SGHNT, CDR2 YYREEE (reference sequence). The CDR3 is made up of 15 amino acids.

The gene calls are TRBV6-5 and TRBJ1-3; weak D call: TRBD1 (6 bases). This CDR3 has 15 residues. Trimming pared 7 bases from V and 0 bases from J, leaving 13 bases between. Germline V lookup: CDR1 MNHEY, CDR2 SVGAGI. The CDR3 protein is CASMRTVDSGNTIYF. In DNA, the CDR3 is TGTGCCAGCATGCGGACAGTCGACTCTGGAAACACCATATATTTT.